These 8 T cell receptor beta chains share one sample of origin, sequenced in a study of blood T cells in healthy people across ages. Primers used in a second PCR of about 6 to 11 cycles were a sample-barcoded 5' primer and a J-beta primer mix. From the 5' RACE reads, TCRdb called clonotypes with MiXCR, one entry per CDR3 protein. The sample shows just under 900,000 distinct CDR3 sequences, 25% to 35% of them seen only once. Source material: blood. The receptor source for this set is a woman of 80 years or more in good health.

This clonotype was counted at least ten times. The chain has TRBV20-1 and TRBJ2-1, with a weak D call TRBD2 (6 bases). CDR3 length equals 13 residues. Germline CDR1 and CDR2: DFQATT and SNEGSKA (reference sequence). V was pared by 6 bases and J by 6 bases, with 15 bases between. In nucleotides, the CDR3 is TGCAGTGCATTGGCGGGGATTATCAATGAGCAGTTCTTC. It is translated as CSALAGIINEQFF.

At least ten counts were recorded for this clonotype. The chain joins TRBV4-2 to TRBJ1-2, with D maybe TRBD1 (6 bases). Germline CDR1 and CDR2: LGHNA and YNFKEQ. This CDR3 comprises 14 residues. Trimming took off 4 bases at V and 4 bases at J, with 13 bases between the two ends. The CDR3 reads CASSPQGTGYGYTF. The DNA of the CDR3 is TGTGCCAGCAGCCCACAGGGTACTGGCTATGGCTACACCTTC.

In its sample, this clonotype was seen many times. The V and J genes are TRBV29-1 and TRBJ1-2, with D hard to call. Deletions cut 3 bases from V and 0 bases from J, with 8 bases between. The CDR3 totals 13 residues. Germline V gene data show CDR1 as SQVTM and CDR2 as ANQGSEA. This chain's CDR3 is CSVERRANYGYTF. For the CDR3, the DNA is TGCAGCGTTGAGCGGCGGGCTAACTATGGCTACACCTTC.

This clonotype was counted only a few times. J is TRBJ1-6 and V is TRBV4-3, with TRBD1 identical over 11 bases. This CDR3 comprises 15 residues. Germline values: CDR1 LGHNA, CDR2 YSLEER. With 4 bases clipped from V and 14 bases from J, the junction kept 10 bases outside the gene matches. CDR3 region: CASSRRRTGGESLHF. In nucleotides, the CDR3 is TGCGCCAGCAGCCGCCGTCGGACAGGGGGCGAATCCCTCCACTTT.

Note on this clonotype: A clone one base away is much larger, so this may be a read error. CDR3: CASSGGRTCGYTF. The CDR3 coding sequence is TGTGCCAGCAGTGGGGGACGGACCTGTGGCTACACCTTC. The chain is built from TRBV6-5 and TRBJ1-2; maybe TRBD1 (5 bases). V was pared by 5 bases and J by 7 bases, with 14 bases between. The CDR3 has 13 residues. Germline CDR1 MNHEY, CDR2 SVGAGI.

This clonotype was seen ten or more times. The genes are TRBV5-1 and TRBJ1-5, with 11 nucleotides matching TRBD1. This CDR3 has 16 amino acids. Germline values: CDR1 SGHRS, CDR2 YFSETQ. V gave up 4 bases and J gave up 6 bases; unmatched junction bases: 9. CDR3 sequence: CASSPGTGGQVQPQHF. CDR3 in DNA: TGCGCCAGCAGCCCCGGGACAGGGGGACAGGTTCAGCCCCAGCATTTT.

V and J are TRBV10-3 and TRBJ2-1, with 8 bases lining up with TRBD1. CDR1 and CDR2 from the germline V gene are ENHRY and SYGVKD. The CDR3 loop spans 13 amino acids. The V and J ends lost 10 bases and 5 bases, in that order; junction bases with no gene match: 7. In DNA, the CDR3 is TGTGCCAACGCGGGACAGGAAAACAATGAGCAGTTCTTC. This gives the protein CANAGQENNEQFF.

This clonotype was found many times. V usage is TRBV7-6 and J usage is TRBJ2-7, with 11 bases that match TRBD2. The CDR3 length is 14 residues. Trimming took 4 bases from V and 6 from J; bases not matched to a gene: 5. CDR1 is SGHVS and CDR2 is FNYEAQ in the germline V gene. CDR3 DNA: TGTGCCAGCAGCTCTAGCGGGGGGACGGGCGAGCAGTACTTC. As protein: CASSSSGGTGEQYF.